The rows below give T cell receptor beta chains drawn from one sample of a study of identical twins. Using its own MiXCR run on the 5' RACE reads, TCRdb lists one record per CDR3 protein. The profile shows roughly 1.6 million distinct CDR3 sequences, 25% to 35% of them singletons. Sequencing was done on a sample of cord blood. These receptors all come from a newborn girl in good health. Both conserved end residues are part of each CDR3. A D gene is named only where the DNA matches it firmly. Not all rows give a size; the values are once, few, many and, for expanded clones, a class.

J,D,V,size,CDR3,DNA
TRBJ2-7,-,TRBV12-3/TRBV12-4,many,CASSFRSSYEQYF,TGTGCCAGCAGTTTCCGGAGCTCCTACGAGCAGTACTTC
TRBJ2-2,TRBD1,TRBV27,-,CASRGTGIGELFF,TGTGCCAGCAGAGGGACAGGGATCGGGGAGCTGTTTTTT
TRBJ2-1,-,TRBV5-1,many,CASSLVAYEQFF,TGCGCCAGCAGCTTGGTAGCATATGAGCAGTTCTTC
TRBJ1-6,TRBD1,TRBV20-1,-,CSASQGAYNSPLHF,TGCAGTGCGTCCCAGGGGGCCTATAATTCACCCCTCCACTTT
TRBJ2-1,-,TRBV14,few,CASSQERGKSPKGEQFF,TGTGCCAGCAGCCAAGAACGCGGGAAGAGTCCCAAGGGTGAGCAGTTCTTC
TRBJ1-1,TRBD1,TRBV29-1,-,CSDQGTGDRRNTEAFF,TGCAGCGACCAGGGGACAGGCGACCGACGGAACACTGAAGCTTTCTTT
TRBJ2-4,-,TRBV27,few,CASSPQGWGDIQYF,TGTGCCAGCAGTCCACAGGGCTGGGGGGACATTCAGTACTTC
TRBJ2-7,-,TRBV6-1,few,CASSGQGSISYEQYF,TGTGCCAGCAGTGGTCAGGGGTCCATCTCCTACGAGCAGTACTTC
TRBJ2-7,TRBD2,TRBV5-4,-,CASSMGLAGGAYEQYF,TGTGCCAGCAGCATGGGACTAGCGGGAGGAGCCTACGAGCAGTACTTC
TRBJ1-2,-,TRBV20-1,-,CSARAVDSLNYGHTF,TGCAGTGCTAGGGCTGTGGACAGCCTTAACTATGGCCACACCTTC
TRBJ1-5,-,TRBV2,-,CASSPDRNRYQPQHF,TGTGCCAGCAGTCCCGACAGGAATAGGTATCAGCCCCAGCATTTT
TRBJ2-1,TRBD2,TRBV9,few,CASSVATSGSYNEQFF,TGTGCCAGCAGCGTAGCTACTAGCGGATCCTACAATGAGCAGTTCTTC
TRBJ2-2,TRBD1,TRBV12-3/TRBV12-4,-,CASSLYGTGYTGELFF,TGTGCCAGCAGCCTATACGGGACAGGGTACACCGGGGAGCTGTTTTTT
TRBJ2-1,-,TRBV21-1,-,CASSKEEQGASSYNEQFF,TGTGCCAGCAGCAAAGAAGAACAGGGCGCCAGCTCCTACAATGAGCAGTTCTTC
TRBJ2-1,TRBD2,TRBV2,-,CASTLNGLVHNEQFF,TGTGCCAGCACCCTCAATGGACTAGTCCACAATGAGCAGTTCTTC
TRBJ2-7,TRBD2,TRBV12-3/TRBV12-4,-,CASSFIGTSGTYEQYF,TGTGCCAGCAGTTTCATCGGGACTAGCGGTACCTACGAGCAGTACTTC
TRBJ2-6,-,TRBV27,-,CASSLFGAWGTNVLTF,TGTGCCAGCAGCCTTTTTGGCGCGTGGGGGACCAACGTCCTGACTTTC
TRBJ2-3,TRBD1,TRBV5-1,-,CASSFWTGIGTDTQYF,TGCGCCAGCAGCTTTTGGACAGGGATCGGTACAGATACGCAGTATTTT
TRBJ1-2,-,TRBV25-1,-,CASSDYQGNYGYTF,TGTGCCAGCAGTGACTACCAGGGCAACTATGGCTACACCTTC
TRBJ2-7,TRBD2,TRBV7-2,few,CASSTSGGEWYEQYF,TGTGCCAGCAGCACTAGCGGGGGGGAATGGTACGAGCAGTACTTC
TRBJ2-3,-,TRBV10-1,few,CASSESISSTDTQYF,TGCGCCAGCAGTGAGTCGATTTCCAGCACAGATACGCAGTATTTT
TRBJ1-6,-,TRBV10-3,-,CAISGQSFTSPLHF,TGTGCCATCAGTGGCCAGAGTTTTACTTCACCCCTCCACTTT
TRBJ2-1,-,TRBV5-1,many,CASSGVHYRNEQFF,TGCGCCAGCAGCGGAGTTCACTATAGAAATGAGCAGTTCTTC
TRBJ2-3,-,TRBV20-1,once,CSAKSLTGTDTQYF,TGCAGTGCTAAGAGTCTGACCGGCACAGATACGCAGTATTTT
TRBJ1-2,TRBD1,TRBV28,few,CASSLDQGAYYGYTF,TGTGCCAGCAGTTTAGACCAGGGGGCCTACTATGGCTACACCTTC
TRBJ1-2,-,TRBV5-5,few,CASSLAAEANPNYGYTF,TGTGCCAGCAGCTTGGCCGCCGAGGCTAACCCTAACTATGGCTACACCTTC
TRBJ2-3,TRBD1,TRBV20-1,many,CSATQGDTQYF,TGCAGTGCCACACAGGGGGATACGCAGTATTTT
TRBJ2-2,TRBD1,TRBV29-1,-,CSVEDLRTGSGSAGELFF,TGCAGCGTTGAAGATTTAAGGACAGGATCTGGGAGTGCCGGGGAGCTGTTTTTT
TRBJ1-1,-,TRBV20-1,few,CSARDPGAATNTEAFF,TGCAGTGCTAGAGACCCAGGGGCGGCGACCAACACTGAAGCTTTCTTT
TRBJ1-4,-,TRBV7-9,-,CASSFLPGGTNEKLFF,TGTGCCAGCAGCTTTCTCCCCGGAGGGACTAATGAAAAACTGTTTTTT
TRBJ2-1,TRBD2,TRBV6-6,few,CASRRASGSYNEQFF,TGTGCCAGCCGGAGGGCTAGCGGGTCATACAATGAGCAGTTCTTC
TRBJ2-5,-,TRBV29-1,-,CSVHSSQETQYF,TGCAGCGTCCACTCGAGCCAAGAGACCCAGTACTTC
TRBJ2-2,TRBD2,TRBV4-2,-,CASSQEGSGGGELFF,TGTGCCAGCAGCCAAGAGGGCAGCGGGGGAGGGGAGCTGTTTTTT
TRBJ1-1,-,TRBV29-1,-,CSVVDGLNTEAFF,TGCAGCGTTGTTGACGGGCTGAACACTGAAGCTTTCTTT
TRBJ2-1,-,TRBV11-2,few,CASSLVFRLYNEQFF,TGTGCCAGCAGCTTAGTCTTCAGGTTATACAATGAGCAGTTCTTC
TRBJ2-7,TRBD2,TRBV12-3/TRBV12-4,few,CASTRAGVYNEQYF,TGTGCCAGCACCAGAGCGGGAGTCTACAATGAGCAGTACTTC
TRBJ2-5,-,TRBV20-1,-,CSVIPGGIETQYF,TGCAGTGTTATCCCTGGCGGGATCGAGACCCAGTACTTC
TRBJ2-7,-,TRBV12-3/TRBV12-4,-,CASSWGPRTASYNEQYF,TGTGCCAGCAGTTGGGGCCCACGGACAGCATCATACAATGAGCAGTACTTC
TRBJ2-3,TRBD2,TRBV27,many,CASSLASGRASTDTQYF,TGTGCCAGCAGTCTCGCTAGCGGGAGAGCGAGTACAGATACGCAGTATTTT
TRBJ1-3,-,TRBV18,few,CASSPRDIGNTIYF,TGTGCCAGCTCACCACGGGACATAGGAAACACCATATATTTT
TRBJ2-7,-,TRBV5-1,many,CASSLEGTYEQYF,TGTGCCAGCAGTTTAGAAGGTACCTACGAGCAGTACTTC
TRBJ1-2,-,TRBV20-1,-,CSARGDRNYGYTF,TGCAGTGCTAGAGGCGACAGAAACTATGGCTACACCTTC
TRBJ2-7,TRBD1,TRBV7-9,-,CASSPDRELYEQYF,TGTGCCAGCAGTCCGGACAGGGAACTCTACGAGCAGTACTTC
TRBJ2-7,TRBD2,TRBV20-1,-,CSALHRGRAGYEQYF,TGCAGTGCCCTCCACCGCGGGAGGGCCGGCTACGAGCAGTACTTC